Shown below are 11 T cell receptor beta chains from a single sample sequenced in a study of radiation and T cells in renal cell carcinoma. Assay: immunoSEQ multiplex PCR; the TCRdb copy retains only in-frame clones and omits some. The sample contains 140,000 to 150,000 clones, 88% of which appear only once. Time point given: baseline pretreatment blood. Treatment noted: 15 Gy SBRT to primary tumor, nephrectomy 4 weeks later. This material consisted of blood, taken from a patient whose treatment included radiotherapy and nephrectomy. The receptor set was obtained from a woman in her 70s with renal cell carcinoma.

The CDR3 DNA follows: TGTGCCAGCAGGCTTGACAGCTTAAACACTGAAGCTTTCTTT. This codes for CASRLDSLNTEAFF. V usage is TRBV7-9 and J usage is TRBJ1-1; D might be TRBD1 (5 bases). Germline CDR1 reads SEHNR; CDR2 reads FQNEAQ (reference sequence). CDR3 length: 14 amino acids. V gave up 6 bases and J gave up 2 bases, with 13 bases separating them.

The chain links TRBV5-1 to TRBJ2-7; D is ambiguous. Trimming removed 0 bases from V and 6 bases from J, with 16 bases in between. Looked up from germline, CDR1 is SGHRS and CDR2 is YFSETQ. The CDR3 loop spans 15 amino acids. The CDR3 reads CASSLASASPREQYF. For the CDR3, the DNA is TGCGCCAGCAGCTTGGCCTCGGCTTCTCCCCGCGAGCAGTACTTC.

This chain joins TRBV29-1 and TRBJ2-5; D is perhaps TRBD1 (5 bases). Trimming pared 1 base from V and 4 bases from J, leaving 7 bases between. CDR3 length: 12 amino acids. Germline-derived CDR1 and CDR2 are SQVTM and ANQGSEA. The CDR3: CSVEVDTETQYF. The CDR3 coding sequence is TGCAGCGTTGAAGTGGACACAGAGACCCAGTACTTC.

The sample holds one count of this clone. The CDR3 protein is CASVGGVAYEQYF. As DNA, the CDR3 is TGTGCCAGCGTCGGGGGGGTCGCCTACGAGCAGTACTTC. The chain carries TRBV28 and TRBJ2-7, with 8 bases identical to TRBD2. The CDR3 consists of 13 residues. Trimming at V came to 8 bases and at J to 2 bases, leaving 5 bases not matched to a gene. From germline, CDR1 is MDHEN and CDR2 SYDVKM. Drawing the rest from reference TRBV28 and TRBJ2-7, the complete variable domain is DVKVTQSSRYLVKRTGEKVFLECVQDMDHENMFWYRQDPGLGLRLIYFSYDVKMKEKGDIPEGYSVSREKKERFSLILESASTNQTSMYLCASVGGVAYEQYFGPGTRLTVT.

The CDR3 reads CASSLSSPREQPQHF. CDR3 DNA sequence: TGTGCCAGCAGTTTATCGTCCCCCCGGGAACAGCCCCAGCATTTT. The V and J genes are TRBV27 and TRBJ1-5, with D unclear. The V end lost 0 bases, the J end lost 7 bases, and 13 bases lay between the germline ends. The germline CDR1 and CDR2 sequences are MNHEY and SMNVEV (reference sequence). This CDR3 is 15 amino acids long.

Of note for this clone: This same CDR3 is encoded by further DNA sequences in the sample. V is TRBV27 and J is TRBJ1-2; D is possibly TRBD1 (5 bases). The CDR3 contains 13 residues. Germline CDR1 and CDR2: MNHEY and SMNVEV (reference sequence). The V end was cut by 3 bases, the J end by 4 bases, with 9 bases between. CDR3 nucleotide sequence: TGTGCCAGCAGTTTGTCAGGGACCTATGGCTACACCTTC. This codes for CASSLSGTYGYTF.

The V call is TRBV2, the J call TRBJ1-6; no clear D gene. The V gene's germline CDR1 is SNHLY and CDR2 FYNNEI. Deletions cut 6 bases from V and 2 bases from J, with 8 bases between. The CDR3 is 14 residues long. The CDR3 protein is CASRGEAYNSPLHF. CDR3 nucleotide sequence: TGTGCCAGCAGGGGAGAGGCCTATAATTCACCCCTCCACTTT.

V usage is TRBV19 and J usage is TRBJ1-2; D perhaps matches TRBD1 (5 bases). This CDR3 spans 14 amino acids. Germline-derived CDR1 and CDR2 are LNHDA and SQIVND (reference sequence). With 7 bases removed from V and 0 bases from J, the gap between germline ends came to 12 bases. CDR3 residues: CASMGGITNYGYTF. In nucleotides, the CDR3 is TGTGCCAGTATGGGGGGGATCACTAACTATGGCTACACCTTC.

This chain joins TRBV9 and TRBJ2-3; unclear D gene. The CDR3 runs to 16 residues. Trimming took 1 base from V and 0 from J, leaving 12 bases between them. CDR1 SGDLS and CDR2 YYNGEE come from the germline V gene. In nucleotides, the CDR3 is TGTGCCAGCAGCGTATCGCATGTCGGAAGCACAGATACGCAGTATTTT. It codes for CASSVSHVGSTDTQYF.

The rearrangement uses TRBV10-1 and TRBJ1-3; D may be TRBD1 (5 bases). This CDR3 comprises 13 residues. Trimming cost V 7 bases and J 2 bases, with 9 bases left between them. CDR1 is WNHNN and CDR2 is SYGVQD in the germline V gene (reference sequence). The CDR3 DNA reads TGCGCCAGCATAGGAGGGGCTGGAAACACCATATATTTT. Translating it yields CASIGGAGNTIYF.

The DNA of the CDR3 is TGTGCCAGCAGCCCGTTATCCTATTACAGGGAGGAAGGGCAGTTCTTC. Translated, it gives CASSPLSYYREEGQFF. This rearrangement joins TRBV4-2 to TRBJ2-1; D possibly uses TRBD1 or TRBD2 (6 bases each). This CDR3 is 16 amino acids long. Between the trimmed V and J ends, which lost 4 bases and 12 bases, there was a span of 25 bases. Germline-derived CDR1 and CDR2 are LGHNA and YNFKEQ.